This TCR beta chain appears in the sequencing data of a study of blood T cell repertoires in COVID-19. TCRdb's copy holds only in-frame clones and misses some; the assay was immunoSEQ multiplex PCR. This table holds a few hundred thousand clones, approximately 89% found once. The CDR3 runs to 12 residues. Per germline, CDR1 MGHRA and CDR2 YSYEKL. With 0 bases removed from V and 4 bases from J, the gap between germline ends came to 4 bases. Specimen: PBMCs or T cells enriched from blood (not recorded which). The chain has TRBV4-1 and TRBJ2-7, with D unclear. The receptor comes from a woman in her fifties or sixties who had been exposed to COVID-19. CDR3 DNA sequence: TGCGCCAGCAGCCAAGATCGGTACGAGCAGTACTTC. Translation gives CASSQDRYEQYF.